The T cell receptor beta chain under discussion was sequenced for a study of T cells in Graves' hyperthyroidism and ophthalmopathy. Whole-study findings and limits: The model foresaw ophthalmopathy a median around seven months prior to onset. Most clonotypes that expanded in the thyroid above 0.001 also showed up in blood.

Trimming shortened V by 0 bases and J by 2 bases, and 4 bases separated the two germline ends. Germline V lookup: CDR1 SGHRS, CDR2 YFSETQ. The CDR3 spans 13 residues. This clonotype was seen at least ten times. Its antigen is unidentified. TCR beta CDR3 regions were amplified from RNA. Primed by the HTBI set, a first-round RT-PCR was run on the TCR CDR3. One entry per CDR3 protein, called by TCRdb with MiXCR from the multiplex PCR reads. The sample records 550,000 to 650,000 distinct CDR3 sequences, approximately 15% being singletons. A patient was excluded if there was uncontrolled infection, other autoimmune disease, pregnancy or lactation. A roughly 9.3 ml volume of fresh peripheral blood provided the PBMCs.

This rearrangement joins TRBV5-1 to TRBJ2-3; the D is unclear. The source of this sequence is a woman aged 25 to 45 with Graves' hyperthyroidism that later progressed to Graves' ophthalmopathy. The specimen was blood. Here the CDR3 DNA reads TGCGCCAGCAGCTTGGGGGACACAGATACGCAGTATTTT. It specifies CASSLGDTDTQYF.